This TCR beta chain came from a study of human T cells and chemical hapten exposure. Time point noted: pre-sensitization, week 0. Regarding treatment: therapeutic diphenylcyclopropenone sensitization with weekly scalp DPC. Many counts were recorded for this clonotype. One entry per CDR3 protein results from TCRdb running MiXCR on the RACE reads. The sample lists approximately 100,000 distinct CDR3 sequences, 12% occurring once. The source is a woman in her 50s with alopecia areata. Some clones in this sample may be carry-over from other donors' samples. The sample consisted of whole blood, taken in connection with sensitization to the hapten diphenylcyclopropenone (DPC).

The CDR3 region has the DNA TGTGCCAGCCCCCTGTGCGGGAGTCTGCACTACAATGAGCAGTTCTTC. Translated: CASPLCGSLHYNEQFF. The V call is TRBV12-3 or TRBV12-4, the J call TRBJ2-1, with 7 positions matching TRBD2. Unmatched junction bases numbered 13, after V lost 8 bases and J lost 3 bases. The CDR3 runs 16 residues.